These 2 T cell receptor beta chains share one sample of origin, sequenced in a study of post-analysis software for immune sequencing data. Study-level findings and limits: The study found TRBV5-6, TRBV5-1 and TRBV20-1 among five TRBV segments more frequent in patients than controls.

The authors incorporated unique molecular identifiers into the TCR beta cDNA libraries. TCRdb passed the PCR reads through MiXCR, listing each CDR3 protein once. This sample has about 200,000 distinct CDR3 sequences, with 25% to 30% found just once. What these receptors recognize is not known. Sequenced: blood. The receptors were gathered from a girl aged 2-17 years with multiple sclerosis.

The V call is TRBV6-1, the J call TRBJ2-1, with 11 bases matching TRBD1. The CDR3 is 15 amino acids. The V gene end was trimmed by 7 bases and the J gene end by 2 bases; junction bases not matched to a gene: 4. Germline CDR1 MNHNS, CDR2 SASEGT. CDR3 nucleotides: TGTGCCAGCACCAGGACAGGGGGCACCTACAATGAGCAGTTCTTC. Its protein product is CASTRTGGTYNEQFF.

This clonotype occurred many times. The chain employs TRBV9 and TRBJ2-1, with D possibly being TRBD2 (5 bases). Trimming shortened V by 2 bases and J by 1 base, and 10 bases separated the two germline ends. There are 15 residues in the CDR3. The germline CDR1 and CDR2 sequences are SGDLS and YYNGEE. CDR3 in amino acids: CASSVERVSYNEQFF. CDR3 nucleotides: TGTGCCAGCAGCGTTGAGAGGGTATCCTACAATGAGCAGTTCTTC.